The 28 T cell receptor beta chains reported below all come from one sample, sequenced in a study of Ad26.COV2.S vaccination and SARS-CoV-2 variants. The treatment: roughly 20 received Ad26.COV2.S at low or high dose, single or two shots; about 5 received placebo; per-sample allocation not given. Specimen acquisition occurred on day 63 following the initial vaccine or placebo injection. The repertoire was sequenced with immunoSEQ multiplex PCR; TCRdb's copy has only in-frame clones and lacks some. The sample records 300,000 to 350,000 clones, 85% to 90% being singletons. The specimen comprised peripheral blood, sampled in a trial of Ad26.COV2.S vaccine versus placebo. The receptors derive from a person aged 18-60 years who received the Ad26.COV2.S COVID-19 vaccine or a placebo.

The chain carries TRBV19 and TRBJ2-7, with 9 nucleotides matching TRBD1. Trimming took 7 bases from V and 2 from J; bases not matched to a gene: 9. Per germline, CDR1 LNHDA and CDR2 SQIVND (reference sequence). The CDR3 totals 15 residues. As DNA, the CDR3 is TGTGCCAGTATTCCGGGACAGGGTTTACCCTACGAGCAGTACGTC. It yields the protein CASIPGQGLPYEQYV.

The rearrangement links TRBV7-9 to TRBJ1-1; 7 bases map to TRBD1. The junction had 6 bases not matched to a gene; V was cut back by 4 bases and J by 1 base. Per the germline V gene, CDR1 is SEHNR and CDR2 is FQNEAQ (reference sequence). This CDR3 is built from 15 residues. The CDR3 DNA reads TGTGCCAGCAGCTCGAGACAGGGAGCGAACACTGAAGCTTTCTTT. It codes for CASSSRQGANTEAFF. The variable domain in full, completed from reference TRBV7-9 and TRBJ1-1, reads DTGVSQNPRHKITKRGQNVTFRCDPISEHNRLYWYRQTLGQGPEFLTYFQNEAQLEKSRLLSDRFSAERPKGSFSTLEIQRTEQGDSAMYLCASSSRQGANTEAFFGQGTRLTVV.

The rearrangement joins TRBV4-1 to TRBJ2-3; 9 bases agree with TRBD1. Trimming at V came to 5 bases and at J to 7 bases, leaving 10 bases not matched to a gene. In germline, CDR1 is MGHRA, CDR2 YSYEKL. The CDR3 runs 15 residues. CDR3 coding DNA: TGCGCCAGCAGCTTTCCTGGACAGGGGAGAAATACGCAGTATTTT. It specifies CASSFPGQGRNTQYF.

The chain links TRBV11-2 to TRBJ1-6; unclear D gene. Trimming pared 1 base from V and 0 bases from J, leaving 1 base between. This CDR3 spans 14 amino acids. Germline CDR1 SGHAT, CDR2 FQNNGV. DNA of the CDR3: TGTGCCAGCAGCTTAGCCTCCTATAATTCACCCCTCCACTTT. Protein sequence: CASSLASYNSPLHF.

This clone appeared a few times. V usage is TRBV11-3 and J usage is TRBJ1-1, with D possibly TRBD1 on 6 matching bases. The V end was cut by 4 bases, the J end by 7 bases, with 13 bases between. The CDR3 covers 13 residues. Germline V CDR1 and CDR2: SGHNT, YENEEA. The CDR3 is CASSSYRENEAFF. CDR3 nucleotides: TGTGCCAGCAGCTCCTACAGGGAAAATGAAGCTTTCTTT.

As concerns this clone: A read error may produce the germline difference seen at one junction end. The genes are TRBV29-1 and TRBJ1-6, with TRBD1 matching over 7 bases. Per the germline V gene, CDR1 is SQVTM and CDR2 is ANQGSEA. The CDR3 sequence is 14 residues long. CDR3 loop: CSVEGTAYNSPLHF. The CDR3 DNA sequence: TGCAGCGTCGAAGGGACAGCTTATAATTCACCCCTCCACTTT.

The count of this clone is one. The chain has TRBV24-1 and TRBJ2-2; D gene ambiguous. CDR3 length: 15 residues. Germline V gene sequence: CDR1 KGHDR, CDR2 SFDVKD. Trimming stripped 3 bases from V and 4 bases from J, with 11 bases between. CDR3 loop: CATSDPSTITGELFF. DNA of the CDR3: TGTGCCACCAGTGATCCCTCAACGATCACCGGGGAGCTGTTTTTT.

This CDR3 reads CASSLGGTMNTGELFF. The CDR3, as DNA: TGTGCCAGCAGCTTGGGTGGGACTATGAACACCGGGGAGCTGTTTTTT. The V call is TRBV5-5, the J call TRBJ2-2, with 7 nucleotides matching TRBD2. After removal of 0 bases from V and 1 base from J, the junction contained 3 bases not matched to a gene. The CDR3 covers 16 residues. CDR1 and CDR2 from the germline V gene are SGHKS and YYEKEE (reference sequence).

This clone was seen only once. The chain joins TRBV30 to TRBJ1-1; D is perhaps TRBD1 (5 bases). CDR1 GTSNPN and CDR2 SVGIG come from the germline V gene (reference sequence). The CDR3 contains 15 residues. Trimming shortened V by 1 base and J by 5 bases, and 17 bases separated the two germline ends. The CDR3: CAWSGPQGSITEAFF. The CDR3 DNA is TGTGCCTGGAGTGGGCCCCAGGGTTCCATAACTGAAGCTTTCTTT.

The chain joins TRBV6-2 or TRBV6-3 to TRBJ1-6; D is possibly TRBD1 (6 bases). The CDR3 runs 15 residues. V lost 6 bases, J lost 7 bases, and 16 bases lay in between. CDR1 and CDR2 (germline): MNHEY, SVGEGT. The CDR3 nucleotides read TGTGCCAGCAGCTTCCGACAGGTTTGGAATTCACCCCTCCACTTT. Encoded protein: CASSFRQVWNSPLHF.

V gene TRBV12-5 combines with J gene TRBJ1-1; no reliable D call. Germline CDR1 is LGHNT and CDR2 is FRNRAP. The ends were cut back, 9 bases at V and 6 bases at J, with 11 bases in the middle. The CDR3 extends over 11 amino acids. The CDR3 spells CASRENSEAFF. In DNA form, the CDR3 reads TGTGCTAGCCGGGAAAACTCTGAAGCTTTCTTT.

The chain joins TRBV6-2 or TRBV6-3 to TRBJ1-5; D is undetermined. CDR1 and CDR2 (germline): MNHEY, SVGEGT. The length of the CDR3 is 14 residues. V dropped 0 bases and J dropped 1 base, with 4 bases sitting between them. The CDR3 loop reads CASSYSSSNQPQHF. CDR3 DNA: TGTGCCAGCAGTTACTCGAGCAGCAATCAGCCCCAGCATTTT.

The chain joins TRBV5-6 to TRBJ1-1, with a possible D match to TRBD1 (6 bases). The germline V and J ends were trimmed by 4 bases and 0 bases, with 10 bases remaining between them. The CDR3 loop spans 14 amino acids. Germline V lookup: CDR1 SGHDT, CDR2 YYEEEE. The CDR3 region is CASSRGAMNTEAFF. In nucleotides, the CDR3 is TGTGCCAGCAGCCGGGGGGCGATGAACACTGAAGCTTTCTTT.

The J gene is TRBJ1-2, the V gene TRBV7-8; D is ambiguous. Germline lookup yields CDR1 SGHVS and CDR2 FQNEAQ. The CDR3 runs to 17 residues. Trimming took off 5 bases at V and 0 bases at J, with 19 bases between the two ends. CDR3 bases: TGTGCCAGCAGCCTGGTATTGCAAGTATTAGCTAACTATGGCTACACCTTC. Translating it yields CASSLVLQVLANYGYTF.

The chain links TRBV4-3 to TRBJ1-2; a weak D match, TRBD1 (5 bases). The CDR3 has 17 residues. V dropped 1 base and J dropped 8 bases, with 23 bases sitting between them. CDR1 LGHNA and CDR2 YSLEER come from the germline V gene. The chain's CDR3 is CASSQAQRRGWVEGYTF. The CDR3 DNA follows: TGCGCCAGCAGCCAAGCCCAAAGGAGGGGCTGGGTAGAGGGCTACACCTTC.

The rearrangement uses TRBV6-1 and TRBJ1-1, with D possibly TRBD1 on 5 matching bases. Trimming shortened V by 2 bases and J by 4 bases, and 8 bases separated the two germline ends. CDR3 length equals 13 residues. Germline values: CDR1 MNHNS, CDR2 SASEGT. The DNA of the CDR3 is TGTGCCAGCAGTGAACGGGGGTCCACTGAAGCTTTCTTT. This gives the protein CASSERGSTEAFF.

The chain combines TRBV6-6 with TRBJ1-5, with 12 positions matching TRBD1. The CDR3 consists of 16 residues. Germline CDR1 and CDR2: MNHNY and SVGAGI (reference sequence). V gave up 4 bases and J gave up 3 bases; unmatched junction bases: 4. DNA of the CDR3: TGTGCCAGCAGTTCCGGGGACAGGGGGCTCAATCAGCCCCAGCATTTT. Encoded protein: CASSSGDRGLNQPQHF.

The chain employs TRBV15 and TRBJ2-1; a possible D gene is TRBD1 (5 bases). This CDR3 spans 17 amino acids. Trimming removed 1 base at V and 0 bases at J, with 13 bases between. Germline V CDR1 and CDR2: LNHNV, YYDKDF (reference sequence). The CDR3 bases are TGTGCCACCAGCAGAGGCCTCGACAGCCTCTCCTACAATGAGCAGTTCTTC. The encoded protein is CATSRGLDSLSYNEQFF.

The V and J genes are TRBV13 and TRBJ1-2, with 8 bases that match TRBD1. The CDR3 is 16 residues long. The V and J ends lost 1 base and 5 bases, in that order; junction bases with no gene match: 9. Per germline, CDR1 PRHDT and CDR2 FYEKMQ (reference sequence). CDR3 coding DNA: TGTGCCAGCAGCTTAGCCTCGGGACAGGCCCTTTATGGCTACACCTTC. Protein: CASSLASGQALYGYTF.

The V gene is TRBV12-3 or TRBV12-4, the J gene TRBJ2-5, with a possible D match to TRBD2 (5 bases). There are 13 residues in the CDR3. Trimming shortened V by 3 bases and J by 5 bases, and 10 bases separated the two germline ends. The CDR3 DNA reads as TGTGCCAGCAGTTTCGGGATGAAGGAGACCCAGTACTTC. Translation gives CASSFGMKETQYF.

The DNA of the CDR3 is TGTGCCAGCAGGGCGACTAGCGGACAAGAGACCCAGTACTTC. This encodes CASRATSGQETQYF. The V call is TRBV27, the J call TRBJ2-5; 9 nucleotides line up with TRBD2. Germline values: CDR1 MNHEY, CDR2 SMNVEV (reference sequence). Trimming removed 6 bases from V and 2 bases from J; junction bases left unmatched: 4. The CDR3 is made up of 14 amino acids.

This rearrangement joins TRBV5-1 to TRBJ1-1, with 7 bases fitting TRBD1. The CDR3 sequence is 13 residues long. V dropped 0 bases and J dropped 4; count of bases not matched to a gene: 0. Germline V gene lookup returns CDR1 SGHRS and CDR2 YFSETQ. CDR3 sequence reads: CASSLEGATEAFF. CDR3 coding DNA: TGCGCCAGCAGCTTGGAGGGGGCCACTGAAGCTTTCTTT.

J is TRBJ2-5 and V is TRBV6-5; the D gene is possibly TRBD2 (6 bases). V was trimmed by 10 bases and J by 5 bases, leaving 14 bases between them. CDR1 and CDR2 (germline): MNHEY, SVGAGI. The CDR3 is 12 amino acids. CDR3 nucleotides: TGTGCCACCAGGAGGGCTGGGGAGACCCAGTACTTC. It codes for CATRRAGETQYF.

The chain is built from TRBV4-3 and TRBJ1-2; D may be TRBD1 (5 bases). Trimming took off 0 bases at V and 7 bases at J, with 21 bases between the two ends. Per the germline V gene, CDR1 is LGHNA and CDR2 is YSLEER. The CDR3 is 17 residues long. For the CDR3, the DNA is TGCGCCAGCAGCCAAGACCTCGGCGCGGGGGAAAGTGGTGGCTACACCTTC. As protein: CASSQDLGAGESGGYTF.

The chain combines TRBV7-9 with TRBJ1-2; D is unresolved. V shed 5 bases and J shed 4 bases, with 14 bases lying between them. CDR1 SEHNR and CDR2 FQNEAQ come from the germline V gene (reference sequence). The CDR3 is 14 amino acids. CDR3 in amino acids: CASSESSVPYGYTF. CDR3 DNA: TGTGCCAGCAGCGAGTCCTCGGTCCCCTATGGCTACACCTTC.

This clone showed up just once. The CDR3 loop reads CATSREGISGANVLTF. Written as DNA, the CDR3 is TGTGCCACCAGCAGAGAGGGTATCTCTGGGGCCAACGTCCTGACTTTC. V gene TRBV15 combines with J gene TRBJ2-6; D uncertain. CDR3 length: 16 amino acids. Germline V lookup: CDR1 LNHNV, CDR2 YYDKDF (reference sequence). V was cut by 0 bases and J by 0 bases, with 6 bases left in between.

This sequence joins TRBV6-4 and TRBJ2-2; D not certain. Looked up from germline, CDR1 is MRHNA and CDR2 is SNTAGT. V dropped 5 bases and J dropped 0 bases, with 10 bases sitting between them. CDR3 size: 15 residues. The CDR3 sequence: CASSLGETNTGELFF. CDR3 sequence (DNA): TGTGCCAGCAGTTTAGGCGAGACGAACACCGGGGAGCTGTTTTTT.

The chain recombines TRBV5-1 with TRBJ1-5; tentatively, D is TRBD1 (5 bases). Per the germline V gene, CDR1 is SGHRS and CDR2 is YFSETQ. This CDR3 region has 14 residues. V dropped 2 bases and J dropped 2 bases, with 8 bases sitting between them. The CDR3 reads CASSLGTGNQPQHF. The CDR3 nucleotides are TGCGCCAGCAGCTTAGGGACGGGCAATCAGCCCCAGCATTTT.